This TCR beta chain was documented in a study of T cell changes during pregnancy in multiple sclerosis. Germline V gene data show CDR1 as MGHDK and CDR2 as SYGVNS. The V gene lost 0 bases and the J gene lost 3 bases, with 14 bases spanning the gap. This CDR3 comprises 17 residues. Here immunoSEQ multiplex PCR was the method, and the copy in TCRdb shows in-frame clones only, minus some. The table has about 92,000 clones, just under 95% seen once. The sequence derives from a female donor with multiple sclerosis, enrolled in a pregnancy study. The chain uses TRBV25-1 and TRBJ2-2; D remains unclear. Sequences were derived from peripheral blood, sampled in the first trimester of pregnancy. CDR3 loop: CASSEYLLEADTGELFF. The CDR3 DNA is TGTGCCAGCAGTGAATATCTTCTTGAGGCCGACACCGGGGAGCTGTTTTTT.